Below, 22 T cell receptor beta chains from the same sample are listed, as sequenced in a study of regulatory T cells in long-lasting Graves disease. Researchers made TCR beta libraries by using iRepertoire HTBI primers and running Arm-PCR on CDR3 regions. TCRdb recomputed calls from the multiplex PCR reads with MiXCR, one row per CDR3 protein. This table has roughly 470,000 distinct CDR3 sequences, less than 25% appearing once. As for time point: persistent/refractory GD, antithyroid drugs over 5 years with positive TRAb. PBMC RNA was the source of the TCR library. This material consisted of peripheral blood mononuclear cells (PBMCs), taken when the disease was refractory, from a patient treated with antithyroid drugs. These receptors all come from a female donor with Graves disease.

The table lists this clonotype with many counts. The CDR3 loop is CASSLWDNIQYF. Here the CDR3 DNA reads TGTGCCAGCAGCTTGTGGGACAACATTCAGTACTTC. This rearrangement joins TRBV5-6 to TRBJ2-4; D might be TRBD1 or TRBD2, each matching 5 bases. Germline-derived CDR1 and CDR2 are SGHDT and YYEEEE. This CDR3 is built from 12 residues. V gave up 1 base and J gave up 7 bases, with 6 bases separating them. Based on the CDR3 plus reference TRBV5-6 and TRBJ2-4, the full variable domain is DAGVTQSPTHLIKTRGQQVTLRCSPKSGHDTVSWYQQALGQGPQFIFQYYEEEERQRGNFPDRFSGHQFPNYSSELNVNALLLGDSALYLCASSLWDNIQYFGAGTRLSVL.

This clonotype was found once. The CDR3 reads CASSSLGTSGTLWNEQFF. CDR3 coding DNA: TGTGCCAGCAGCTCCTTAGGGACTAGCGGGACTCTCTGGAATGAGCAGTTCTTC. This chain links TRBV5-5 with TRBJ2-1; the match to TRBD2 covers 13 bases. V lost 3 bases, J lost 7 bases, and 13 bases stayed unmatched. The germline CDR1 and CDR2 sequences are SGHKS and YYEKEE (reference sequence). CDR3 length: 18 amino acids.

This clonotype showed up many times. The rearrangement joins TRBV28 to TRBJ1-2, with a tentative D call TRBD1 (5 bases). CDR1 is MDHEN and CDR2 is SYDVKM in the germline V gene. CDR3 length equals 13 residues. V was pared by 7 bases and J by 9 bases, with 18 bases between. The CDR3: CASNPGLIYRYTF. The CDR3 nucleotides are TGTGCCAGCAATCCAGGGTTGATATATCGCTACACCTTC.

This chain links TRBV29-1 with TRBJ2-2, with unresolved D. The CDR3 has 13 residues. Between the trimmed V and J ends, which lost 7 bases and 0 bases, there was a span of 9 bases. Looked up from germline, CDR1 is SQVTM and CDR2 is ANQGSEA. The CDR3 sequence is CSADRSNTGELFF. The CDR3 nucleotides are TGCAGCGCTGACCGCTCGAACACCGGGGAGCTGTTTTTT.

This clonotype was observed a handful of times. DNA of the CDR3: TGCAGCGTTGAAGGGTGGGAGGGGAACACTGAAGCTTTCTTT. Amino acid sequence: CSVEGWEGNTEAFF. The gene calls are TRBV29-1 and TRBJ1-1; D call uncertain. Germline V gene lookup returns CDR1 SQVTM and CDR2 ANQGSEA. This CDR3 region has 14 residues. V lost 1 base to trimming and J lost 1 base, with 10 bases between them.

The CDR3 DNA reads TGCGCCAGCAGCTCGACTAGCGGGAGGAGTCAAGAGACCCAGTACTTC. Residues: CASSSTSGRSQETQYF. V and J are TRBV5-1 and TRBJ2-5, with 13 bases identical to TRBD2. The length of the CDR3 is 16 residues. Germline loops: CDR1 SGHRS, CDR2 YFSETQ. J was trimmed by 2 bases and V by 3 bases; bases with no gene match: 4.

This clonotype turned up a few times. The V call is TRBV5-8, the J call TRBJ2-6, with a tentative D call TRBD1 (7 bases). V was pared by 4 bases and J by 0 bases, with 17 bases between. The germline V gene has CDR1 SGHTS and CDR2 YDEGEE. The CDR3 has 18 residues. The CDR3 DNA reads TGTGCCAGCAGCGATGGCGGGACAGACATCTCTGGGGCCAACGTCCTGACTTTC. It yields the protein CASSDGGTDISGANVLTF.

The table lists this clonotype with a few counts. This chain links TRBV7-2 with TRBJ1-2; 12 bases map to TRBD1. J lost 8 bases, V lost 0 bases, and 4 bases had no gene match. This CDR3 has 15 residues. In germline, CDR1 is SGHTA, CDR2 FQGNSA. Here the CDR3 reads CASSLALGQGAGYTF. DNA for the CDR3: TGTGCCAGCAGCTTAGCCCTGGGACAGGGGGCAGGCTACACCTTC.

This clonotype was seen repeatedly, ten times or more. The chain employs TRBV11-1 and TRBJ1-1; a weak D match, TRBD1 (5 bases). This CDR3 is built from 13 residues. Germline V gene lookup returns CDR1 SGHAT and CDR2 FQDESV (reference sequence). V was pared by 5 bases and J by 6 bases, with 13 bases between. The CDR3 region has the DNA TGTGCCAGCAGCCCGCAGGGACGGTCTGAAGCTTTCTTT. Encoded protein: CASSPQGRSEAFF.

This clonotype was detected many times. The gene calls are TRBV18 and TRBJ1-2; D unresolved. The CDR3 is 17 residues long. Trimming took off 6 bases at V and 0 bases at J, with 20 bases between the two ends. CDR1 KGHSH and CDR2 LQKENI come from the germline V gene. CDR3 sequence (DNA): TGTGCCAGCTCGCCCGCTGCTGATGTGGGAGCTAACTATGGCTACACCTTC. It encodes CASSPAADVGANYGYTF.

This clonotype was detected many times. This chain joins TRBV12-3 or TRBV12-4 and TRBJ1-5; 9 nucleotides agree with TRBD1. V lost 4 bases and J lost 5; bases outside the gene matches: 6. The CDR3 has 15 amino acids. DNA for the CDR3: TGTGCCAGCAGTTACGGGACAGGGTTAGATCAGCCCCAGCATTTT. It specifies CASSYGTGLDQPQHF.

This clonotype was detected a few times. V is TRBV9 and J is TRBJ2-5; D is uncertain. The CDR3 has 15 residues. V was pared by 0 bases and J by 4 bases, with 13 bases between. Germline CDR1 is SGDLS and CDR2 is YYNGEE. CDR3 sequence reads: CASSVGNLGPETQYF. The CDR3 nucleotides read TGTGCCAGCAGCGTAGGAAACCTAGGCCCAGAGACCCAGTACTTC.

This clonotype was observed a single time. This may be a read error, as it is one base from a much larger clone. The chain carries TRBV2 and TRBJ1-1; D is undetermined. CDR1 SNHLY and CDR2 FYNNEI come from the germline V gene. The CDR3 contains 13 residues. CDR3 amino acids: CTSSSKVEMEAFF. DNA of the CDR3: TGTACCAGCAGCTCAAAGGTTGAGATGGAAGCTTTCTTT. Together with reference TRBV2 and TRBJ1-1, the CDR3 gives the full variable domain: EPEVTQTPSHQVTQMGQEVILRCVPISNHLYFYWYRQILGQKVEFLVSFYNNEISEKSEIFDDQFSVERPDGSNFTLKIRSTKLEDSAMYFCTSSSKVEMEAFFGQGTRLTVV.

This clonotype was counted at least ten times. The CDR3 DNA is TGTGCCAGCAGGCTGACAGGGGGCTTTTCACCCCTCCACTTT. Translation: CASRLTGGFSPLHF. The V and J genes are TRBV28 and TRBJ1-6, with 10 bases that match TRBD1. V dropped 6 bases and J dropped 9; count of bases not matched to a gene: 5. Germline loops: CDR1 MDHEN, CDR2 SYDVKM. This CDR3 spans 14 amino acids.

This clonotype showed up many times. The DNA for the CDR3 is TGTGCCAGCAGCTTAGGGGGGAATGCTAATGAAAAACTGTTTTTT. This gives the protein CASSLGGNANEKLFF. This chain uses TRBV7-2 with TRBJ1-4; D perhaps matches TRBD1 (5 bases). This CDR3 region has 15 residues. The germline CDR1 and CDR2 sequences are SGHTA and FQGNSA. Trimming left V 1 base short and J 3 bases short, with 9 bases between. Using reference TRBV7-2 and TRBJ1-4 for the parts outside the CDR3, the full variable domain is GAGVSQSPSNKVTEKGKDVELRCDPISGHTALYWYRQSLGQGLEFLIYFQGNSAPDKSGLPSDRFSAERTGGSVSTLTIQRTQQEDSAVYLCASSLGGNANEKLFFGSGTQLSVL.

This clonotype was counted between two and nine times. J is TRBJ1-1 and V is TRBV25-1; unclear D gene. The CDR3 sequence is 13 residues long. V was pared by 3 bases and J by 5 bases, with 10 bases between. Germline V lookup: CDR1 MGHDK, CDR2 SYGVNS. CDR3 sequence reads: CASSDRGSTEAFF. The CDR3 nucleotides read TGTGCCAGCAGTGACCGTGGGTCTACTGAAGCTTTCTTT. Looking up the rest from reference TRBV25-1 and TRBJ1-1 gives the full variable domain: EADIYQTPRYLVIGTGKKITLECSQTMGHDKMYWYQQDPGMELHLIHYSYGVNSTEKGDLSSESTVSRIRTEHFPLTLESARPSHTSQYLCASSDRGSTEAFFGQGTRLTVV.

In its sample, this clonotype was seen many times. The chain's CDR3 is CASSVGRFSYEQYF. CDR3 bases: TGTGCCAGCAGTGTGGGACGGTTCTCCTACGAGCAGTACTTC. The chain couples TRBV2 to TRBJ2-7, with D possibly being TRBD1 or TRBD2 (5 bases each). V lost 4 bases, J lost 0 bases, and 10 bases lay in between. The CDR3 runs to 14 residues. Germline V gene data show CDR1 as SNHLY and CDR2 as FYNNEI.

The rearrangement uses TRBV4-3 and TRBJ1-5, with 9 bases that match TRBD1. Trimming cost V 4 bases and J 3 bases; bases outside gene matches: 7. CDR3 length equals 16 residues. Per germline, CDR1 LGHNA and CDR2 YSLEER. This CDR3 reads CASSPGTGPINQPQHF. The DNA of the CDR3 is TGCGCCAGCAGCCCCGGGACAGGGCCTATCAATCAGCCCCAGCATTTT.

About this clonotype itself: An end of the junction does not agree with germline; a read error may underlie this. The CDR3 protein is CASSLGLPSTDTQYF. CDR3 DNA sequence: TGTGCTAGCAGCTTGGGACTACCAAGCACAGATACGCAGTATTTT. The rearrangement uses TRBV7-7 and TRBJ2-3; 7 bases map to TRBD2. Germline CDR1 reads SSHAT; CDR2 reads FNYEAQ (reference sequence). CDR3 length: 15 residues.

This clonotype has a count of ten or more. V is TRBV6-1 and J is TRBJ2-5; D is possibly TRBD2 (6 bases). CDR1 and CDR2 from the germline V gene are MNHNS and SASEGT. V was clipped by 1 base and J by 2 bases, with 11 bases between them. This CDR3 region has 15 residues. The CDR3 here is CASSEDRTIQETQYF. CDR3 in DNA: TGTGCCAGCAGTGAAGACAGGACTATTCAAGAGACCCAGTACTTC.

Only a few counts were recorded for this clonotype. CDR3 nucleotide sequence: TGTGCCAGCAGCCCCGGGACATCTATCCGAAACACCATATATTTT. It translates to CASSPGTSIRNTIYF. The rearrangement joins TRBV2 to TRBJ1-3; tentatively, D is TRBD1 (6 bases). CDR1 SNHLY and CDR2 FYNNEI come from the germline V gene. Trimming cost V 6 bases and J 5 bases, with 17 bases left between them. The CDR3 is 15 amino acids.

As concerns this clonotype: A read error may explain this, as a much larger clone is one base away. V and J are TRBV6-9 and TRBJ2-5; D is perhaps TRBD1 (6 bases). The CDR3 has 16 amino acids. Germline V gene lookup returns CDR1 MNHGY and CDR2 SVAAGI. V was shortened by 4 bases and J by 2 bases, with 17 bases between the two germline ends. DNA for the CDR3: TGTGCCAGCAGTTTCTGCACAGGGACCGGACAAGAGACCCAGTACTTC. Its protein is CASSFCTGTGQETQYF.